This T cell receptor beta chain appears in the sequencing data of a study of cytomegalovirus exposure and HLA in healthy donors. Study-wide context: A prior study identified roughly 110 million unique TCR beta sequences from 180 million or so T cells. Study-wide findings and caveats: Based on reports, TCR beta sequences accurately predicted HLA-A and HLA-B alleles for most subjects. Many donors shared some public TCRs, even though most TCR sequences were rare.

As to this clone: Its specificity is unknown.

Per germline, CDR1 SNHLY and CDR2 FYNNEI. V lost 2 bases and J 3 bases, leaving 7 bases between the germline ends. The CDR3 length is 13 residues. The PCR employed 60 Vbeta primers together with 13 Jbeta primers. Libraries were prepared by immunoSEQ multiplex PCR; TCRdb keeps only in-frame clonotypes and omits some of them. In the table there are around 140,000 clones, 75% to 85% of which are singletons. The gene calls are TRBV2 and TRBJ1-1, with D possibly matching TRBD1 (5 bases). The source is a woman under 30 in good health and CMV-seropositive. Sequenced material: PBMCs. CDR3 nucleotide sequence: TGTGCCAGCAGTGAAAGACAGCACACTGAAGCTTTCTTT. Amino acids: CASSERQHTEAFF.